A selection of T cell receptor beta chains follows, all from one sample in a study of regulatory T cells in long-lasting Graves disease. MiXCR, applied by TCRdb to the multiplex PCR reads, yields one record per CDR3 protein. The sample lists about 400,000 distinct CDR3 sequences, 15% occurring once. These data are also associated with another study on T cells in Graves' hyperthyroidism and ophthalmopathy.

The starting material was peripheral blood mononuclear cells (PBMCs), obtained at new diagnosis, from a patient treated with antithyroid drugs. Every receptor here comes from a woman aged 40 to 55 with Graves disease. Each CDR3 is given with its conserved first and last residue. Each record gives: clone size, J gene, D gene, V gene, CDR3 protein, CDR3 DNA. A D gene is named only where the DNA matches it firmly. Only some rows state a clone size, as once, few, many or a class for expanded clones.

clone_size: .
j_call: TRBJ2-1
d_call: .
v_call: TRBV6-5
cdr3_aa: CASSYSEDNEQFF
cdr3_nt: TGTGCCAGCAGTTACTCGGAAGACAATGAGCAGTTCTTC

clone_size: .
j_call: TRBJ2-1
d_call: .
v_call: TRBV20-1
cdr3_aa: CSARAQGGFEQFF
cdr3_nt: TGCAGTGCTAGAGCCCAGGGTGGATTCGAGCAGTTCTTC

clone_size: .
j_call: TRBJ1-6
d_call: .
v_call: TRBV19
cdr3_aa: CASSDWDYNSPLHF
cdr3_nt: TGTGCCAGTAGTGACTGGGACTATAATTCACCCCTCCACTTT

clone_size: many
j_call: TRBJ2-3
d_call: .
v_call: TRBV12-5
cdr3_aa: CASGLGLTDTQYF
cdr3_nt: TGTGCTAGTGGTTTGGGACTCACAGATACGCAGTATTTT

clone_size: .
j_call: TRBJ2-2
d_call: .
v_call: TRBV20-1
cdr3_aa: CSARDPYTGELFF
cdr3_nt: TGCAGTGCTAGGGACCCTTACACCGGGGAGCTGTTTTTT

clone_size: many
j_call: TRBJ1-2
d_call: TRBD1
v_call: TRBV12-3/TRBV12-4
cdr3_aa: CASSLTRTGTYGYTF
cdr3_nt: TGTGCCAGCAGTTTAACTCGGACAGGGACCTATGGCTACACCTTC

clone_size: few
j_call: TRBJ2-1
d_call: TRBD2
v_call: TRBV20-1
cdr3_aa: CSARGRVGAGGIPYNEQFF
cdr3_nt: TGCAGTGCTAGAGGGAGGGTGGGAGCGGGAGGGATTCCCTACAATGAGCAGTTCTTC

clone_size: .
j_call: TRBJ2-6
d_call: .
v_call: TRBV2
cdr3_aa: CATSTSSSGANVLTF
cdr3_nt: TGTGCCACCAGCACCAGTAGCTCTGGGGCCAACGTCCTGACTTTC

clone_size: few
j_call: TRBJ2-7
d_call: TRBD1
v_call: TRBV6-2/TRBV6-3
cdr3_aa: CASSDRGDYEQYF
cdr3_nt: TGTGCCAGCAGTGACAGGGGAGACTACGAGCAGTACTTC

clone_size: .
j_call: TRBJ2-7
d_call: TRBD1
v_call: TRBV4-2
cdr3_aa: CASSSNPGTAYEQYF
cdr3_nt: TGTGCCAGCAGCTCCAACCCCGGGACAGCCTACGAGCAGTACTTC

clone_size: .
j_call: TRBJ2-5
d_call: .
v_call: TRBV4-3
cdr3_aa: CASSQDASGGVQETQYF
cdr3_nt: TGCGCCAGCAGCCAAGATGCGTCAGGTGGGGTCCAAGAGACCCAGTACTTC

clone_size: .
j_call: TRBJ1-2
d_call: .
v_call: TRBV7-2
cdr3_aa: CASRQQGGLTF
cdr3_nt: TGTGCCAGCAGACAACAGGGAGGCCTTACCTTC

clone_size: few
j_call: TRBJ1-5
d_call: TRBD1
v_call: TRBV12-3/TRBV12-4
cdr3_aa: CASRTTGADQPQHF
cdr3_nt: TGTGCCAGCAGAACGACAGGGGCCGATCAGCCCCAGCATTTT

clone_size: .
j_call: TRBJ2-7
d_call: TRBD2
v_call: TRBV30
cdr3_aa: CAWKTTSGIPYEQYF
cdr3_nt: TGTGCCTGGAAAACCACTAGCGGGATCCCCTACGAGCAGTACTTC

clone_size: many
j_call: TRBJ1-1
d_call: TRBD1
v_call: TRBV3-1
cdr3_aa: CASSQETGTTEAFF
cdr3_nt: TGTGCCAGCAGCCAAGAGACAGGGACCACTGAAGCTTTCTTT

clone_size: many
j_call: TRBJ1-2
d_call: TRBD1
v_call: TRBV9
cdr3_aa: CASSSGTGLVGYTF
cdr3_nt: TGTGCCAGCAGCTCGGGGACAGGGCTTGTTGGCTACACCTTC

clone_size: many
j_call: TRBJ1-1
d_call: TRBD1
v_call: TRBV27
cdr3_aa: CASSPSWTGGDTEAFF
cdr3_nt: TGTGCCAGCAGTCCCTCCTGGACAGGGGGGGACACTGAAGCTTTCTTT

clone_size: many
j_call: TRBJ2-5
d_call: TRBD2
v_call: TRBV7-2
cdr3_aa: CASSSGLAGGRKETQYF
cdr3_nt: TGTGCCAGCAGCTCCGGACTAGCGGGAGGGAGGAAAGAGACCCAGTACTTC

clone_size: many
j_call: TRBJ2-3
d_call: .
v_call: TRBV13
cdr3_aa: CASTPSEDTQYF
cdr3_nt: TGTGCCAGCACCCCCTCAGAAGATACGCAGTATTTT

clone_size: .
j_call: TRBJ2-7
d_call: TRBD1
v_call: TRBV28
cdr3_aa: CATSLTGYDYEQYF
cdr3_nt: TGTGCCACCTCATTGACAGGGTATGACTACGAGCAGTACTTC

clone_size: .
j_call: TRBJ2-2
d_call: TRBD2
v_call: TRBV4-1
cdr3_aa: CASSQDLGLAGVPGELFF
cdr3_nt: TGCGCCAGCAGCCAAGATCTGGGGCTAGCGGGAGTTCCCGGGGAGCTGTTTTTT

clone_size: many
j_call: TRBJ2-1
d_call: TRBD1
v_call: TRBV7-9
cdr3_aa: CATPGDRGNEQFF
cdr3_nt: TGTGCCACCCCCGGGGACAGGGGCAATGAGCAGTTCTTC

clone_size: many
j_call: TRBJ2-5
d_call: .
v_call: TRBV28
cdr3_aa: CASSLDSLGETQYF
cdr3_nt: TGTGCCAGCAGTTTAGACTCCCTTGGGGAGACCCAGTACTTC

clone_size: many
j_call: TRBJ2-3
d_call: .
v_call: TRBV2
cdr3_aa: CASSESKGRSDTQYF
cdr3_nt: TGTGCCAGCAGTGAAAGTAAAGGGCGTTCAGATACGCAGTATTTT

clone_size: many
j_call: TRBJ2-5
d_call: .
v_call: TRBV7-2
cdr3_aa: CASSSYGAETQYF
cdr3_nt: TGTGCCAGCAGCTCGTACGGGGCAGAGACCCAGTACTTC

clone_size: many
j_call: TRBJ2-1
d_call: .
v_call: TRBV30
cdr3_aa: CACSILQAAYNEQFF
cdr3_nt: TGTGCCTGCAGTATACTCCAGGCAGCATACAATGAGCAGTTCTTC

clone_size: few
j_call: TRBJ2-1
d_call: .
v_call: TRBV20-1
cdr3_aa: CSARTLGDRWGGEQFF
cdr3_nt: TGCAGTGCTAGAACCTTGGGGGACAGATGGGGGGGTGAGCAGTTCTTC

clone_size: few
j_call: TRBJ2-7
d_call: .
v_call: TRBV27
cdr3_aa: CASSLRAEGWQYF
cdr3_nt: TGTGCCAGCAGTTTAAGGGCAGAAGGTTGGCAGTACTTC

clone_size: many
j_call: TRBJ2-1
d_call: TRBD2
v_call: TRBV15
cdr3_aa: CATRGSSNEQFF
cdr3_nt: TGTGCCACCCGCGGGAGTTCTAATGAGCAGTTCTTC

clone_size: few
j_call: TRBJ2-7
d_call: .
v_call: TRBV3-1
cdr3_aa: CASSQVDITGRTSYEQYF
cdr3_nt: TGTGCCAGCAGCCAAGTCGATATCACAGGGCGTACCTCCTACGAGCAGTACTTC

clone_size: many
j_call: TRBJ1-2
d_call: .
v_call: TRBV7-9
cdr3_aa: CASTLGGGRLSYGYTF
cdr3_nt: TGTGCCAGCACCCTAGGCGGGGGTAGACTATCCTATGGCTACACCTTC

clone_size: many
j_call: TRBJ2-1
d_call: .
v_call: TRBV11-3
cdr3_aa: CASSLDLAGEQFF
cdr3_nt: TGTGCCAGCAGCTTAGATCTGGCCGGTGAGCAGTTCTTC

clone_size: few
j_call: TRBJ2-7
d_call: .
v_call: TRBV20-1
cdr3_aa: CSARDPSHSTYEQYF
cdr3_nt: TGCAGTGCTAGAGATCCCAGTCATTCCACCTACGAGCAGTACTTC

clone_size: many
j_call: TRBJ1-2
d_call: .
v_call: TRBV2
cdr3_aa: CASSLGLRGYTF
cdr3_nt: TGTGCCAGCAGTTTGGGCCTTCGGGGCTACACCTTC

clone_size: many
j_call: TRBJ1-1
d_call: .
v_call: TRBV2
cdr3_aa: CASSVLEGSTEAFF
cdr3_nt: TGTGCCAGCAGTGTCCTCGAAGGGAGCACTGAAGCTTTCTTT

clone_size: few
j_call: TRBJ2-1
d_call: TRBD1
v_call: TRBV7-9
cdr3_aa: CASRPGQTYNEQFF
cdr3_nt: TGTGCCAGCAGGCCGGGACAGACATACAATGAGCAGTTCTTC

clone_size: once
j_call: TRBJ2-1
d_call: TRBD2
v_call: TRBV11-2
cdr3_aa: CASSFSGLMAGVFNEQFF
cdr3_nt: TGTGCCAGCAGCTTCAGCGGGCTAATGGCGGGAGTCTTCAATGAGCAGTTCTTC

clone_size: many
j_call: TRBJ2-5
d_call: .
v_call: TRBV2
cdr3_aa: CASSLRRGQGETQYF
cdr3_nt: TGTGCCAGCAGTTTAAGGAGGGGGCAAGGGGAGACCCAGTACTTC

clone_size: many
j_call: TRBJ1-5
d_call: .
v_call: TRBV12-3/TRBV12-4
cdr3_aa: CASTPARNQPQHF
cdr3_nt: TGTGCCAGCACCCCCGCCCGCAATCAGCCCCAGCATTTT

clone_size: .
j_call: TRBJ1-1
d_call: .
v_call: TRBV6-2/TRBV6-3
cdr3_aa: CASRPPGHTSNTEAFF
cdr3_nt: TGTGCCAGCAGACCCCCGGGACACACAAGCAACACTGAAGCTTTCTTT